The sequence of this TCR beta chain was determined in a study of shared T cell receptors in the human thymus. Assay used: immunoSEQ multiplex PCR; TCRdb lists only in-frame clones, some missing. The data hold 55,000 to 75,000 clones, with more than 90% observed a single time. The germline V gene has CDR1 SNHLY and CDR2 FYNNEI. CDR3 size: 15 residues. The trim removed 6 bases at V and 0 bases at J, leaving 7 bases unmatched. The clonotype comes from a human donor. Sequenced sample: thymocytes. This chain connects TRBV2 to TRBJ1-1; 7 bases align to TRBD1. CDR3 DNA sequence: TGTGCCAGCAGGGGACTACAGGGGATGAACACTGAAGCTTTCTTT. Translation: CASRGLQGMNTEAFF.